A selection of T cell receptor beta chains follows, all from one sample in a study of blood T cell repertoires in COVID-19. The data were produced by immunoSEQ multiplex PCR, yet TCRdb's version contains in-frame clones alone and is incomplete. The repertoire includes 150,000 to 200,000 clones, 70% to 90% of them detected once, and around 6% sits in the top ten. Sequencing used peripheral blood. These receptors were taken from a man in his forties or fifties with active or convalescent COVID-19. Both conserved end residues are part of each CDR3. A D gene is named only where the DNA matches it firmly. The listing skips clone size in some rows; elsewhere it reads once, few, many or a size class.

clone_size d_call j_call v_call cdr3_aa cdr3_nt
NA TRBD2 TRBJ2-7 TRBV18 CASSLNVLAGNEQYF TGTGCCAGCTCACTCAACGTACTAGCGGGAAACGAGCAGTACTTC
NA TRBD2 TRBJ2-1 TRBV19 CASSPGRLGGRAVQAHNEQFF TGTGCCAGTAGTCCAGGAAGGCTGGGCGGGAGGGCCGTTCAAGCCCACAATGAGCAGTTCTTC
NA NA TRBJ1-2 TRBV18 CASSPPQGLGYTF TGTGCCAGCTCACCACCGCAGGGGTTGGGCTACACCTTC
NA NA TRBJ1-2 TRBV5-5 CASSLESGNYGYTF TGTGCCAGCAGCTTGGAATCAGGGAACTATGGCTACACCTTC
NA NA TRBJ2-7 TRBV5-5 CASSRPPGHGYEQYF TGTGCCAGCAGCAGACCCCCGGGACACGGGTACGAGCAGTACTTC
NA NA TRBJ2-5 TRBV11-2 CASSLTGSGETQYF TGTGCCAGCAGCTTAACAGGGTCAGGGGAGACCCAGTACTTC
once NA TRBJ1-3 TRBV28 CASTRTGLSGNTIYF TGTGCCAGCACCCGAACAGGGCTCTCTGGAAACACCATATATTTT
NA NA TRBJ2-7 TRBV12-5 CASGLTGHGSEQYF TGTGCTAGTGGTTTGACGGGACACGGCTCGGAGCAGTACTTC
NA TRBD1 TRBJ1-2 TRBV6-5 CASSGTGGDYTF TGTGCCAGCAGCGGGACAGGGGGAGACTACACCTTC
NA TRBD1 TRBJ2-7 TRBV7-8 CASSLAPGGYYEQYF TGTGCCAGCAGCTTAGCCCCAGGGGGTTACTACGAGCAGTACTTC
NA TRBD2 TRBJ2-7 TRBV7-9 CASTLAGSATEQYF TGTGCCAGCACCCTAGCGGGGTCCGCGACCGAGCAGTACTTC
NA NA TRBJ2-6 TRBV19 CASSIVKGVTYSGANVLTF TGTGCCAGTAGTATTGTAAAGGGGGTCACGTATTCTGGGGCCAACGTCCTGACTTTC
NA TRBD2 TRBJ2-3 TRBV6-5 CASRGGWTADTQYF TGTGCCAGCAGGGGGGGGTGGACGGCAGATACGCAGTATTTT
NA TRBD1 TRBJ1-4 TRBV19 CASGPLGGTGNEKLFF TGTGCCAGTGGACCCCTGGGGGGGACAGGGAATGAAAAACTGTTTTTT
NA TRBD2 TRBJ2-2 TRBV19 CASSPWGGPNTGELFF TGTGCCAGTAGCCCCTGGGGGGGACCGAACACCGGGGAGCTGTTTTTT
NA TRBD2 TRBJ2-2 TRBV14 CASSRHGLAGYTGELFF TGTGCCAGCAGCCGACATGGACTAGCGGGTTACACCGGGGAGCTGTTTTTT
NA TRBD1 TRBJ1-5 TRBV2 CASSGGRQGVGSNQPQHF TGTGCCAGCAGTGGAGGGAGACAGGGGGTAGGTAGCAATCAGCCCCAGCATTTT
medium-sized NA TRBJ1-1 TRBV5-1 CASSYGVGENTEAFF TGCGCCAGCAGCTACGGCGTCGGAGAGAACACTGAAGCTTTCTTT
NA NA TRBJ2-2 TRBV7-3 CASSPKGEGRPGELFF TGTGCCAGCAGCCCGAAGGGGGAAGGCCGGCCCGGGGAGCTGTTTTTT
NA NA TRBJ1-4 TRBV4-3 CASSQVFGEKLFF TGCGCCAGCAGCCAAGTTTTCGGTGAAAAACTGTTTTTT
NA NA TRBJ2-3 TRBV25-1 CASSDGGTDTQYF TGTGCCAGCAGTGACGGGGGCACAGATACGCAGTATTTT
NA NA TRBJ2-5 TRBV28 CASSSEDRAEYQETQYF TGTGCCAGCAGTTCGGAGGACAGAGCTGAATACCAAGAGACCCAGTACTTC
NA NA TRBJ2-2 TRBV5-1 CASTNTGELFF TGCGCCAGTACGAACACCGGGGAGCTGTTTTTT
NA NA TRBJ1-3 TRBV7-2 CASSLDGGRNTIYF TGTGCCAGCAGCTTAGATGGGGGGAGAAACACCATATATTTT
NA TRBD2 TRBJ2-7 TRBV7-9 CASSSGTSGRSPNYEQYF TGTGCCAGCAGCTCCGGGACTAGCGGGAGAAGTCCTAACTACGAGCAGTACTTC
NA NA TRBJ2-1 TRBV9 CASSPDLGGSYNEQFF TGTGCCAGCAGCCCAGACCTCGGCGGGTCCTACAATGAGCAGTTCTTC
NA NA TRBJ1-2 TRBV29-1 CSVAGLGGSGYTF TGCAGCGTTGCCGGGTTAGGGGGTAGTGGCTACACCTTC
NA NA TRBJ1-5 TRBV7-9 CASSRGDQPQHF TGTGCCAGCAGCCGGGGGGATCAGCCCCAGCATTTT
once TRBD2 TRBJ2-1 TRBV6-1 CASSVVLAETYNEQFF TGTGCCAGCAGTGTTGTACTAGCGGAGACTTACAATGAGCAGTTCTTC
NA NA TRBJ1-2 TRBV10-3 CAISESSVGRTGYGYTF TGTGCCATCAGTGAGTCGAGCGTCGGCAGAACTGGCTATGGCTACACCTTC
NA TRBD1 TRBJ2-7 TRBV27 CASSSAGTAEEQYF TGTGCCAGCAGTTCCGCCGGGACAGCGGAGGAGCAGTACTTC
few TRBD1 TRBJ2-7 TRBV3-1/TRBV3-2 CASSPPQGVDLGEQYF TGTGCCAGCAGCCCGCCCCAGGGGGTAGACCTAGGCGAGCAGTACTTC
NA NA TRBJ1-2 TRBV5-4 CASSEKKGVNTF TGTGCCAGCAGCGAAAAAAAGGGGGTAAACACCTTC
NA TRBD1 TRBJ2-1 TRBV7-3 CASSPDRNYNEQFF TGTGCCAGCAGCCCGGACAGGAACTACAATGAGCAGTTCTTC
NA TRBD1 TRBJ1-4 TRBV18 CASSPGAGQGTNEKLFF TGTGCCAGCTCCCCGGGCGCCGGACAGGGCACTAATGAAAAACTGTTTTTT
NA NA TRBJ1-5 TRBV10-3 CAISKGDSNQPQHF TGTGCCATCAGTAAAGGGGATAGCAATCAGCCCCAGCATTTT
NA NA TRBJ1-1 TRBV9 CASSFGQNTEAFF TGTGCCAGCAGCTTCGGACAGAACACTGAAGCTTTCTTT
many TRBD1 TRBJ1-6 TRBV10-1 CASSEGTGVPPLHF TGCGCCAGCAGTGAAGGGACAGGGGTTCCACCCCTCCACTTT
once TRBD1 TRBJ1-5 TRBV30 CAWRPDRGGDQPQHF TGTGCCTGGAGACCCGACAGGGGAGGTGATCAGCCCCAGCATTTT
NA NA TRBJ1-2 TRBV3-1/TRBV3-2 CASSQSGRDRYTF TGTGCCAGCAGCCAATCGGGGAGGGATCGCTACACCTTC
NA TRBD2 TRBJ2-1 TRBV28 CASSKGLAGGNEQFF TGTGCCAGCAGTAAGGGACTAGCGGGGGGTAATGAGCAGTTCTTC
NA NA TRBJ1-3 TRBV5-1 CASSLAQGAGNTIYF TGCGCCAGCAGCTTGGCACAGGGTGCAGGAAACACCATATATTTT
NA NA TRBJ1-5 TRBV16 CASSQSWQGLGNQPQHF TGTGCCAGCAGCCAATCGTGGCAGGGACTTGGGAATCAGCCCCAGCATTTT
NA NA TRBJ1-2 TRBV21-1 CASSKVFLDRGYGYTF TGTGCCAGCAGCAAAGTTTTTCTGGACAGGGGTTACGGCTACACCTTC
NA NA TRBJ2-5 TRBV11-2 CASSLMGAAQYF TGTGCCAGCAGCTTAATGGGAGCTGCCCAGTACTTC
NA NA TRBJ2-5 TRBV28 CASSLTPLQETQYF TGTGCCAGCAGTCTGACACCTTTACAAGAGACCCAGTACTTC
NA TRBD1 TRBJ2-7 TRBV5-1 CASSLISGQGLTGEQYF TGCGCCAGCAGCTTGATATCGGGACAGGGGCTTACGGGGGAGCAGTACTTC
NA TRBD2 TRBJ2-7 TRBV11-2 CASSFSGRASYEQYF TGTGCCAGCAGCTTTAGCGGGAGGGCCTCCTACGAGCAGTACTTC
NA NA TRBJ2-3 TRBV18 CASSEGMADTQYF TGTGCCAGCTCCGAGGGTATGGCAGATACGCAGTATTTT
medium-sized NA TRBJ1-5 TRBV6-2/TRBV6-3 CASSLGGPQHF TGTGCCAGCAGTTTAGGGGGGCCCCAGCATTTT
NA NA TRBJ2-3 TRBV7-2 CASSLVSVTDTQYF TGTGCCAGCAGCTTAGTGTCCGTCACAGATACGCAGTATTTT
NA NA TRBJ2-3 TRBV2 CASSNRDTQYF TGTGCCAGCAGTAATAGAGATACGCAGTATTTT
NA NA TRBJ2-2 TRBV5-6 CASSLAWGPGDGELFF TGTGCCAGCAGCTTGGCTTGGGGACCGGGGGACGGGGAGCTGTTTTTT
NA NA TRBJ2-7 TRBV19 CASSIRLKSYEQYF TGTGCCAGTAGTATAAGACTGAAATCCTACGAGCAGTACTTC